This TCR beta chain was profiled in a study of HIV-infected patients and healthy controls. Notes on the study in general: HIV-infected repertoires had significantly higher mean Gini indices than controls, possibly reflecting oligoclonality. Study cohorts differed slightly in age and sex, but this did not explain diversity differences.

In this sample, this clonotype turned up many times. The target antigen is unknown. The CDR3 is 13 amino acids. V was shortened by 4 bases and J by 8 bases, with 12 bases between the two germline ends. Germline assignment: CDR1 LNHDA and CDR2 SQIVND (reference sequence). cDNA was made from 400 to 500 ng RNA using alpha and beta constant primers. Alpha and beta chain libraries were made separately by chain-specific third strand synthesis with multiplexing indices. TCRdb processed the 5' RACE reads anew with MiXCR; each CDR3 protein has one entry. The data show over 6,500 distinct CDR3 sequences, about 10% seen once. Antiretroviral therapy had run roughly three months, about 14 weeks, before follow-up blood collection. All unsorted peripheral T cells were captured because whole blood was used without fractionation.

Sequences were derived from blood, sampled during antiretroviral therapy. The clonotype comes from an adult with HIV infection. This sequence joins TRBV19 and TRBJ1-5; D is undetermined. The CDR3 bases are TGTGCCAGTAGTACCGAGACTGGGGAGCCCCAGCATTTT. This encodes CASSTETGEPQHF.